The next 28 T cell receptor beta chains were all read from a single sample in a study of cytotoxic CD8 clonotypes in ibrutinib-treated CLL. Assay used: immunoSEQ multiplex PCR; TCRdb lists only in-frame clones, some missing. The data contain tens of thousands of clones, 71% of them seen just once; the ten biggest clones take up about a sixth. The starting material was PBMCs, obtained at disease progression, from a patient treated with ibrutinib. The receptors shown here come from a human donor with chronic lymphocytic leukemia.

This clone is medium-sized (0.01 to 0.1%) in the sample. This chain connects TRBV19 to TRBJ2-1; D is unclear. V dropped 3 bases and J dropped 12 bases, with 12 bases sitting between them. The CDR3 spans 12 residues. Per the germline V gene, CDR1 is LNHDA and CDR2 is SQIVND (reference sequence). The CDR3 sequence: CASSIPRMRQFF. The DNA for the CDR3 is TGTGCCAGTAGTATCCCACGTATGAGGCAGTTCTTC.

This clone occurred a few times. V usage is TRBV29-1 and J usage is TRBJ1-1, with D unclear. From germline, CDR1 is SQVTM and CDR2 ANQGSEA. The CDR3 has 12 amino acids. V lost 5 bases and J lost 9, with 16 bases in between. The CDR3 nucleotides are TGCAGCGTTTTTGTGCAGTGGGAGAAAGCTTTCTTT. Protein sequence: CSVFVQWEKAFF.

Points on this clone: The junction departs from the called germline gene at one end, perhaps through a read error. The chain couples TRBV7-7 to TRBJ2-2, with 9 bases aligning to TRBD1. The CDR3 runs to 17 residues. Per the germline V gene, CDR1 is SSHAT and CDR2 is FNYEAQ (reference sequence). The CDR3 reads CASSVAGTGSNTGELFF. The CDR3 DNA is TGTGCCAGCAGCGTAGCCGGGACAGGGTCGAACACCGGGGAGCTGTTTTTT.

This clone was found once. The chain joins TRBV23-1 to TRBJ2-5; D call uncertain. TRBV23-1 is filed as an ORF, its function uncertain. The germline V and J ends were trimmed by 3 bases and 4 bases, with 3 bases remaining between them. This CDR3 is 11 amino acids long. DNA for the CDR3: TGCGCCAGCAGTCATCGAGAGACCCAGTACTTC. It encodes CASSHRETQYF.

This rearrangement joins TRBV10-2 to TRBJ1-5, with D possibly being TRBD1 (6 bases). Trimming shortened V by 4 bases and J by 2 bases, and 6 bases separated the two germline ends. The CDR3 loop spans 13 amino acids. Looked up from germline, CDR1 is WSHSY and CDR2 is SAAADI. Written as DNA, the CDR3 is TGCGCCAGCAGTGGACAGGGCAATCAGCCCCAGCATTTT. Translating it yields CASSGQGNQPQHF.

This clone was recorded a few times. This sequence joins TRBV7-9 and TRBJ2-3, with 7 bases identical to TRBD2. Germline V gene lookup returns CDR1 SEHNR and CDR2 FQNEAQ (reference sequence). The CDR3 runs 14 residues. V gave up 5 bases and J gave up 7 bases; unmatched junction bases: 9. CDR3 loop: CASSPPGGLYTQYF. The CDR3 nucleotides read TGTGCCAGCAGCCCCCCCGGGGGACTATATACGCAGTATTTT.

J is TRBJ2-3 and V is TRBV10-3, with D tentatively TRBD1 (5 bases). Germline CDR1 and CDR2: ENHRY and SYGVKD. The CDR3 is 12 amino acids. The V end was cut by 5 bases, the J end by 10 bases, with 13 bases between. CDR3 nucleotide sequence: TGTGCCATCAGTAGGGGTGTATCGGCGCAGTATTTT. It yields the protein CAISRGVSAQYF.

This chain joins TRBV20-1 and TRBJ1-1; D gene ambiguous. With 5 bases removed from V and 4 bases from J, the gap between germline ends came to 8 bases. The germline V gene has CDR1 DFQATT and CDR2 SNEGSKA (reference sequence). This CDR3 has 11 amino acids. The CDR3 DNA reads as TGCAGTGCTGCCCGGGCCACTGAAGCTTTCTTT. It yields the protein CSAARATEAFF.

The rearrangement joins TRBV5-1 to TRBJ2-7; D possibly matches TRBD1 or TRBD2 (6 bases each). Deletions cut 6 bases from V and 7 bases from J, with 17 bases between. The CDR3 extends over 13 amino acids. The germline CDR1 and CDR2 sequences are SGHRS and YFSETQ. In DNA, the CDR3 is TGCGCCAGCAAGGAGGGGCCCCAGGGGGAGCAGTACTTC. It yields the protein CASKEGPQGEQYF.

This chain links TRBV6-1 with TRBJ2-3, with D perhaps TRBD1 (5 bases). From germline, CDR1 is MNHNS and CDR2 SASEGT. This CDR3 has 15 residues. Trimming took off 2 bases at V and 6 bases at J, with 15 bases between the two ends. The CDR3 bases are TGTGCCAGCAGTGAAAAGAGTTGGGGCGCGGATACGCAGTATTTT. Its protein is CASSEKSWGADTQYF.

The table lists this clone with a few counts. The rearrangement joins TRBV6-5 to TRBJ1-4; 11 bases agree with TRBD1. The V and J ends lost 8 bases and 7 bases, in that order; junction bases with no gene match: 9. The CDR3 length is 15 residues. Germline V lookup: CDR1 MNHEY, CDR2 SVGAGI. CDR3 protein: CASAGTGGWSEKLFF. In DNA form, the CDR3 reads TGTGCCAGCGCCGGGACAGGGGGTTGGAGTGAAAAACTGTTTTTT.

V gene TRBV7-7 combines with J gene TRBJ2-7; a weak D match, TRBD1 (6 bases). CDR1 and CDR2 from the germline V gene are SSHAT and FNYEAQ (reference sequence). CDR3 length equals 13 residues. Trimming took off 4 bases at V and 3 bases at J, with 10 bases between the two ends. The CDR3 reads CASSSQQGYEQYF. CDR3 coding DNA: TGTGCCAGCAGCTCACAACAGGGCTACGAGCAGTACTTC.

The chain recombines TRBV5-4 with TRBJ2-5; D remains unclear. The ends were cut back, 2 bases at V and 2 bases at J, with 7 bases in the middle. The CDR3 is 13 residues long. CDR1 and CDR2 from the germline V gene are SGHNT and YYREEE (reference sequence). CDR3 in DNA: TGTGCCAGCAGCTTAAACGGACAAGAGACCCAGTACTTC. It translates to CASSLNGQETQYF. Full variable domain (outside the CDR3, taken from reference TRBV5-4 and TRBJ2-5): ETGVTQSPTHLIKTRGQQVTLRCSSQSGHNTVSWYQQALGQGPQFIFQYYREEENGRGNFPPRFSGLQFPNYSSELNVNALELDDSALYLCASSLNGQETQYFGPGTRLLVL.

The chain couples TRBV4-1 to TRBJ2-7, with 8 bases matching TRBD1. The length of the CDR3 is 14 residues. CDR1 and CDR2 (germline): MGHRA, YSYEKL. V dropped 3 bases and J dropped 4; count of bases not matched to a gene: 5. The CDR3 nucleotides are TGCGCCAGCAGCCACCGACAGGGGATGTACGAGCAGTACTTC. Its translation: CASSHRQGMYEQYF.

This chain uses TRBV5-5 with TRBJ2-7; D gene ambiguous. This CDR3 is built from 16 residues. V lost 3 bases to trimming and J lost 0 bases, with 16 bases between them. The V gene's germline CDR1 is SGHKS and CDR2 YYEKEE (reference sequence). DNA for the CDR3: TGTGCCAGCAGCTCCTCTCTACGGGTTCACTCCTACGAGCAGTACTTC. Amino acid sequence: CASSSSLRVHSYEQYF.

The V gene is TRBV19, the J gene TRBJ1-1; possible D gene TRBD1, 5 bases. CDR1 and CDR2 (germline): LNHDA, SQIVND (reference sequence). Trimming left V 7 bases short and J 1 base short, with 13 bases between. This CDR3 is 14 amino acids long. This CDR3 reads CASTLTAPNTEAFF. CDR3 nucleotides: TGTGCCAGTACCCTGACAGCCCCGAACACTGAAGCTTTCTTT.

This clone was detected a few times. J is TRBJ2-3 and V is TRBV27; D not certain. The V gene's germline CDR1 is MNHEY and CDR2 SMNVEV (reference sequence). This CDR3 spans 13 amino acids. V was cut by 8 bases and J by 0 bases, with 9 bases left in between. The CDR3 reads CASGRPSTDTQYF. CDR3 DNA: TGTGCCAGCGGGCGTCCCAGCACAGATACGCAGTATTTT.

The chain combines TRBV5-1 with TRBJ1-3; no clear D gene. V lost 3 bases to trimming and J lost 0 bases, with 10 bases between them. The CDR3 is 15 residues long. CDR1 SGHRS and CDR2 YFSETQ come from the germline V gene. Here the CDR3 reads CASSSDFSSGNTIYF. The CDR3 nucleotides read TGCGCCAGCAGCTCGGACTTTAGCTCTGGAAACACCATATATTTT.

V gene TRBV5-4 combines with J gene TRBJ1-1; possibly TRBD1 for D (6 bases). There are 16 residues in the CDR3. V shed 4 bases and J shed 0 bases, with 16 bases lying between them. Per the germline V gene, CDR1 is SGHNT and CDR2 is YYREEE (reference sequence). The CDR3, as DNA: TGTGCCAGCAGCACCGGGGGCGGAATCATGAACACTGAAGCTTTCTTT. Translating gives CASSTGGGIMNTEAFF.

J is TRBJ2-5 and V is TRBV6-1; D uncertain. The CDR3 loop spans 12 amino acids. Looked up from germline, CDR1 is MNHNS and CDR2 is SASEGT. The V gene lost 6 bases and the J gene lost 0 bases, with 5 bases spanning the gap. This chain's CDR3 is CASRLNQETQYF. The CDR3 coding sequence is TGTGCCAGCAGGCTAAACCAAGAGACCCAGTACTTC.

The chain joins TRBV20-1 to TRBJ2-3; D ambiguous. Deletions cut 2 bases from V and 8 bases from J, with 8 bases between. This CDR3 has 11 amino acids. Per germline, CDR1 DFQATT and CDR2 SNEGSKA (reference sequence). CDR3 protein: CSARPTTTQYF. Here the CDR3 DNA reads TGCAGTGCTAGACCCACAACTACGCAGTATTTT.

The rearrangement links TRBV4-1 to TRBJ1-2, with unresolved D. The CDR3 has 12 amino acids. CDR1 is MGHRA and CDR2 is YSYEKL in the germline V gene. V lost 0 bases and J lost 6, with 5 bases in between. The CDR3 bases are TGCGCCAGCAGCCAAGACGGAGATGGCTACACCTTC. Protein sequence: CASSQDGDGYTF.

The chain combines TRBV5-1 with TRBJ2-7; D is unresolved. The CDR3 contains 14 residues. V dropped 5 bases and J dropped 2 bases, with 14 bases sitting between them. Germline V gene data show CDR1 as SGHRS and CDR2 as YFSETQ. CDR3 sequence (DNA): TGCGCCAGCAGTTCAGACGGCGGAGCCTACGAGCAGTACTTC. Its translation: CASSSDGGAYEQYF. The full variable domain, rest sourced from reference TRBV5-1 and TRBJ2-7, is KAGVTQTPRYLIKTRGQQVTLSCSPISGHRSVSWYQQTPGQGLQFLFEYFSETQRNKGNFPGRFSGRQFSNSRSEMNVSTLELGDSALYLCASSSDGGAYEQYFGPGTRLTVT.

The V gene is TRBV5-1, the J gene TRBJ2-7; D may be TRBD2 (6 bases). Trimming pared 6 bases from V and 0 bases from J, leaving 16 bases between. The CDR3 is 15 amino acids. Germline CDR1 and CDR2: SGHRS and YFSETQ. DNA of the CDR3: TGCGCCAGCATCCCCTTTGGGGGGAGCTCCTACGAGCAGTACTTC. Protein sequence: CASIPFGGSSYEQYF.

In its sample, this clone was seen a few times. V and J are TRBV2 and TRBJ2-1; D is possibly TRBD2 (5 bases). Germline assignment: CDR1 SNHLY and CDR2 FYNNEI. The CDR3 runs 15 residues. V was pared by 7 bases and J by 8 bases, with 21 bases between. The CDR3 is CASTPGIDPVDEQFF. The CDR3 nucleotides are TGTGCCAGCACCCCGGGGATTGATCCGGTGGATGAGCAGTTCTTC.

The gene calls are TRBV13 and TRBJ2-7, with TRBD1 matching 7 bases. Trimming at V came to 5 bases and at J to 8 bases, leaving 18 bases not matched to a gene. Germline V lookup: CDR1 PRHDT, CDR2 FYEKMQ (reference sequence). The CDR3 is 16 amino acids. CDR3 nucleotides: TGTGCCAGCAGCCCGACTGGTCACAGGGGTTTGGTAAAGCAGTACTTC. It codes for CASSPTGHRGLVKQYF.

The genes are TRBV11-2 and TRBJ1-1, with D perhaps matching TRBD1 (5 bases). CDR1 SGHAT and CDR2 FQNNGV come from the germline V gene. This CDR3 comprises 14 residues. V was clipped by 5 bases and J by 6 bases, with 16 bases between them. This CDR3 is CASSRVVPGAEAFF. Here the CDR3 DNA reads TGTGCCAGCAGCCGAGTCGTGCCGGGGGCTGAAGCTTTCTTT.

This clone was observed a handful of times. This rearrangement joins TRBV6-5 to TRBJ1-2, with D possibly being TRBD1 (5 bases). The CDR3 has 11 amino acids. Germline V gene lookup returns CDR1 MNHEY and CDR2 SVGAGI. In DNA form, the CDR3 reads TGTGTCACCTCAGGGTCTATGGGGTACACCTTC. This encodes CVTSGSMGYTF.